The rows below give T cell receptor beta chains drawn from one sample of a study of T cell repertoires in cytomegalovirus infection. Antigen specificity for these receptors is unknown. MiXCR, applied by TCRdb to the reads, yields one record per CDR3 protein. Of hundreds of thousands of distinct CDR3 sequences in the sample, around 31% were seen once. The material was cultured PBMCs, obtained from culture after CMV antigen stimulation. These receptors were taken from a human donor in good health (CMV status not recorded). Some clones in this sample may be carry-over from other donors' samples. Both conserved end residues are part of each CDR3. A D gene is named only where the DNA matches it firmly. Clone size is not always given. Where it is, it says once, few, many or a class for expanded clones.

CDR3 protein,CDR3 DNA,clone size,J gene,D gene,V gene
CASSLGPTAYNEQFF,TGTGCCAGCAGCCTAGGGCCTACAGCCTACAATGAGCAGTTCTTC,-,TRBJ2-1,-,TRBV7-2
CASSEARYLWGEAAKNIQYF,TGTGCCAGCAGTGAAGCGCGCTATCTCTGGGGGGAAGCAGCCAAAAACATTCAGTACTTC,-,TRBJ2-4,-,TRBV2
CASSLDRTSGTRELSF,TGTGCCAGCAGCTTAGACAGGACTAGCGGGACTCGGGAGCTGTCTTTT,-,TRBJ2-2,TRBD2,TRBV7-2
CASSHIGDQETQYF,TGTGCCAGCAGCCATATCGGGGACCAAGAGACCCAGTACTTC,few,TRBJ2-5,-,TRBV7-2
CASSLVGGTGDTQYF,TGTGCCAGCAGCTTAGTAGGGGGGACCGGAGATACGCAGTATTTT,-,TRBJ2-3,-,TRBV7-9
CATRRESRGPQHF,TGTGCCACCCGAAGGGAGTCCCGAGGGCCCCAGCATTTT,few,TRBJ1-5,-,TRBV19
CASSQDTYDEQFF,TGTGCCAGCAGCCAAGATACCTACGATGAGCAGTTCTTC,-,TRBJ2-1,-,TRBV14
CASSRGLVLEQFF,TGTGCCAGCAGCCGGGGACTGGTTCTTGAGCAGTTCTTC,many,TRBJ2-1,-,TRBV7-2
CASSFLGQGTTEAFF,TGTGCCAGCAGCTTCCTAGGACAGGGGACCACTGAAGCTTTCTTT,few,TRBJ1-1,TRBD1,TRBV7-2
CASSKNRLEAFF,TGTGCCAGCAGCAAGAACAGACTTGAAGCTTTCTTT,-,TRBJ1-1,-,TRBV7-2
CASSPTRGGTYEQYF,TGTGCCAGCAGCCCCACCAGGGGGGGAACCTACGAGCAGTACTTC,-,TRBJ2-7,-,TRBV3-1
CASSPRSGLAGHSYEQYF,TGTGCCAGCAGCCCCCGGTCGGGACTAGCGGGGCACTCCTACGAGCAGTACTTC,many,TRBJ2-7,TRBD2,TRBV12-3/TRBV12-4
CASSDRPDTQYF,TGTGCCAGCAGTGATAGGCCAGATACGCAGTATTTT,-,TRBJ2-3,-,TRBV6-1
CASMEQDQPQHF,TGTGCCAGCATGGAACAGGATCAGCCCCAGCATTTT,few,TRBJ1-5,-,TRBV28
CASSEVWGSPLHF,TGTGCCAGCAGTGAAGTTTGGGGATCACCCCTCCACTTT,few,TRBJ1-6,-,TRBV6-1
CASSQDLAAARTDTQYF,TGCGCCAGCAGCCAAGATCTGGCGGCGGCGAGAACAGATACGCAGTATTTT,-,TRBJ2-3,-,TRBV4-1
CASSTSGSPPPETQYF,TGTGCCAGCTCCACTAGCGGGAGCCCCCCCCCAGAGACCCAGTACTTC,-,TRBJ2-5,TRBD2,TRBV7-6
CASSLGGGDSAAVRYF,TGTGCCAGCAGCTTAGGGGGGGGGGACTCAGCAGCAGTGCGGTACTTC,few,TRBJ2-7,TRBD2,TRBV7-6
CASSETSAFSSSYNEQFF,TGTGCCAGCAGCGAGACTAGCGCCTTCTCAAGCTCCTACAATGAGCAGTTCTTC,-,TRBJ2-1,TRBD2,TRBV9
CASSFGRAATNEKLFF,TGTGCCAGCAGCTTTGGAAGGGCCGCAACTAATGAAAAACTGTTTTTT,many,TRBJ1-4,-,TRBV7-2
CASSQDPLNSYEQYF,TGTGCCAGCAGCCAAGATCCACTCAATTCCTACGAGCAGTACTTC,-,TRBJ2-7,-,TRBV4-1
CASSLAGLRETQYF,TGTGCCAGCAGCTTGGCGGGACTCAGAGAGACCCAGTACTTC,many,TRBJ2-5,-,TRBV7-8
CSAPGTGDVAFF,TGCAGCGCCCCCGGAACAGGGGATGTGGCTTTCTTT,few,TRBJ1-1,TRBD1,TRBV29-1
CASSGEQALHGYTF,TGTGCCAGCTCAGGAGAGCAGGCCCTTCATGGCTACACCTTC,few,TRBJ1-2,-,TRBV19
CSGIDRALNTEAFF,TGCAGCGGAATAGACAGGGCCCTGAACACTGAAGCTTTCTTT,few,TRBJ1-1,TRBD1,TRBV29-1
CASSLVYRGNTDTQYF,TGTGCCAGCAGCTTAGTTTACAGGGGCAACACAGATACGCAGTATTTT,few,TRBJ2-3,TRBD1,TRBV7-6
CASSHLRQGKMVDEQFF,TGTGCCAGCAGCCATCTAAGACAGGGCAAGATGGTCGATGAGCAGTTCTTC,-,TRBJ2-1,TRBD1,TRBV14
CASSFDRGYEQYF,TGTGCCAGCAGCTTCGACAGGGGCTACGAGCAGTACTTC,many,TRBJ2-7,TRBD1,TRBV7-2
CASTWRVGEPQHF,TGTGCCAGTACGTGGAGGGTAGGAGAGCCCCAGCATTTT,-,TRBJ1-5,-,TRBV19
CASSYSKGTEAFF,TGTGCCAGCAGTTACTCAAAAGGGACTGAAGCTTTCTTT,-,TRBJ1-1,-,TRBV6-6
CASSRDTRAERGYTF,TGTGCCAGCAGTAGGGACACCAGGGCCGAGCGAGGCTACACCTTC,-,TRBJ1-2,-,TRBV6-1
CASSLGGQGQFF,TGTGCCAGCAGCTTAGGGGGGCAAGGGCAGTTCTTC,many,TRBJ2-1,-,TRBV7-2
CASSRYRTGLGTGELFF,TGTGCCAGCAGCAGATACAGGACAGGTCTAGGGACCGGGGAGCTGTTTTTT,-,TRBJ2-2,TRBD1,TRBV5-5
CASSLTRLQGRNHEQYF,TGTGCCAGCAGTTTAACGCGATTACAGGGGCGAAACCACGAGCAGTACTTC,-,TRBJ2-7,TRBD1,TRBV27
CATSRPGGPNTGELFF,TGTGCCACCAGCAGACCTGGGGGCCCGAACACCGGGGAGCTGTTTTTT,-,TRBJ2-2,-,TRBV15
CATSRREPGQGPGELFF,TGTGCCACCAGCAGACGAGAGCCGGGACAGGGACCGGGGGAGCTGTTTTTT,-,TRBJ2-2,TRBD1,TRBV15
CSARFGGPDSYEQYF,TGCAGTGCTAGATTCGGGGGCCCTGATTCCTACGAGCAGTACTTC,-,TRBJ2-7,-,TRBV20-1
CASSLAGVSNQPQHF,TGTGCCAGCAGCTTAGCAGGGGTGAGCAATCAGCCCCAGCATTTT,many,TRBJ1-5,-,TRBV7-8
CASSQELQSNQPQHF,TGCGCCAGCAGCCAAGAGCTACAGAGCAATCAGCCCCAGCATTTT,-,TRBJ1-5,-,TRBV4-3
CASSLDRFSEQYF,TGTGCCAGCAGCTTGGACAGGTTTTCGGAGCAGTACTTC,-,TRBJ2-7,TRBD1,TRBV11-2
CASSLTPDSPGQYF,TGTGCCAGCAGCTTGACGCCGGACAGCCCTGGGCAGTACTTC,many,TRBJ2-7,-,TRBV7-2
CASSPGAGGAMVDEQYF,TGTGCCAGCTCACCTGGGGCAGGGGGCGCGATGGTGGACGAGCAGTACTTC,few,TRBJ2-7,TRBD1,TRBV18
CASSPPLAGVSGANVLTF,TGTGCCAGCAGCCCCCCACTAGCGGGGGTCTCTGGGGCCAACGTCCTGACTTTC,few,TRBJ2-6,TRBD2,TRBV7-9
CASSLAGVETQYF,TGTGCCAGCAGCTTAGCGGGGGTAGAGACCCAGTACTTC,many,TRBJ2-5,TRBD2,TRBV12-3/TRBV12-4
CASTPGLATEAFF,TGTGCCAGCACCCCCGGCCTGGCCACTGAAGCTTTCTTT,few,TRBJ1-1,-,TRBV6-2/TRBV6-3
CASSKRWGPPLHF,TGTGCCAGCAGCAAAAGGTGGGGGCCACCCCTCCACTTT,-,TRBJ1-6,-,TRBV5-3
CASSTETGGFTEAFF,TGTGCCAGCAGCACCGAAACAGGGGGCTTCACTGAAGCTTTCTTT,-,TRBJ1-1,TRBD1,TRBV9
CASSLGLTQGETQYF,TGTGCCAGCAGCTTAGGCCTAACTCAAGGAGAGACCCAGTACTTC,-,TRBJ2-5,-,TRBV7-9
CASSQVLAGGPEQYF,TGCGCCAGCAGCCAAGTTCTAGCGGGAGGCCCCGAGCAGTACTTC,-,TRBJ2-7,TRBD2,TRBV4-3
CASSLLSGQETQYF,TGTGCCAGCAGCTTACTTAGCGGCCAAGAGACCCAGTACTTC,many,TRBJ2-5,-,TRBV7-2
CASSLSGGRQTQYF,TGTGCCAGTAGCCTTTCCGGGGGCCGGCAGACCCAGTACTTC,-,TRBJ2-5,-,TRBV19
CASSSGLAGPADTQYF,TGTGCCAGCAGCTCGGGACTAGCGGGGCCCGCAGATACGCAGTATTTT,many,TRBJ2-3,TRBD2,TRBV7-2
CASAPLRDSRRVQYF,TGTGCCAGCGCCCCATTAAGGGACAGTCGGAGGGTGCAGTACTTC,many,TRBJ2-7,-,TRBV19
CASSSGQSSTDTQYF,TGTGCCAGCAGCTCCGGACAGTCCAGCACAGATACGCAGTATTTT,many,TRBJ2-3,-,TRBV7-9
CASSRGDHEQYF,TGTGCCAGCAGTCGAGGGGATCACGAGCAGTACTTC,-,TRBJ2-7,-,TRBV6-1
CATTSPGAIAKNIQYF,TGCGCCACTACCTCCCCTGGGGCGATTGCCAAAAACATTCAGTACTTC,-,TRBJ2-4,-,TRBV10-2
CASSLGTARGGELFF,TGTGCCAGCAGCCTAGGGACAGCACGCGGCGGGGAGCTGTTTTTT,-,TRBJ2-2,TRBD1,TRBV14
CASSRLSGGNEQFF,TGTGCCAGCAGCCGTCTGAGCGGGGGGAATGAGCAGTTCTTC,-,TRBJ2-1,TRBD2,TRBV11-2
CSARGPASEQYF,TGCAGTGCTAGAGGTCCGGCTAGCGAGCAGTACTTC,few,TRBJ2-7,-,TRBV20-1